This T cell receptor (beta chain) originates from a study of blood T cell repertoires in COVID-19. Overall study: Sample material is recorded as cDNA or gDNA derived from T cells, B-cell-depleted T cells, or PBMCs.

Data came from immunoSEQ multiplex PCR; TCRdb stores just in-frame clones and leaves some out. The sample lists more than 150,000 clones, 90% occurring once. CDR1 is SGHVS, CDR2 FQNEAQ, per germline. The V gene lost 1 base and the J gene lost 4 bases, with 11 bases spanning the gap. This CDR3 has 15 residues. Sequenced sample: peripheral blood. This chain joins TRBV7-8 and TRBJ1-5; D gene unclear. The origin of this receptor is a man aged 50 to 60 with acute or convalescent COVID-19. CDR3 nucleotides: TGTGCCAGCAGCTTAGAAAGAGGGCGAAATCAGCCCCAGCATTTT. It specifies CASSLERGRNQPQHF.